These T cell receptor beta chains were read from a single sample in a study of CDR3 diversity in severe acne. MiXCR, applied by TCRdb to the PCR reads, yields one record per CDR3 protein. The sample has about 84,000 distinct CDR3 sequences, around 53% seen once. The sequenced material came from blood. These receptors were taken from a male donor in good health, without acne. The CDR3 runs from the conserved cysteine through the conserved F or W. D genes are given only for firm matches. The size field is filled for only some rows; it gives once, few, many or a size class.

J gene	V gene	clone size	D gene	CDR3 DNA	CDR3 protein
TRBJ1-2	TRBV24-1	-	-	TGTGCCACAGCAGGGAACTATGGCTACACCTTC	CATAGNYGYTF
TRBJ1-6	TRBV9	-	TRBD1	TGTGCCAGCAGCGATAACAGGGGCGCCGCTAATTCACCCCTCCACTTT	CASSDNRGAANSPLHF
TRBJ1-5	TRBV20-1	-	-	TGCAGTGCTACCCGTGGCACAGGCAACAATCAGCCCCAGCATTTT	CSATRGTGNNQPQHF
TRBJ2-1	TRBV4-2	many	TRBD1	TGTGCCAGCAGCCAAGCTGGACAGGGAGCATACAATGAGCAGTTCTTC	CASSQAGQGAYNEQFF
TRBJ2-7	TRBV2	medium-sized	TRBD1	TGTGCCAGCAGTAGGGACAGGGGTTACGAGCAGTACTTC	CASSRDRGYEQYF
TRBJ1-1	TRBV24-1	few	-	TGTGCCACCAGTGAGTCCGGACAGCCTAGCCCTGAAGCTTTCTTT	CATSESGQPSPEAFF
TRBJ1-1	TRBV3-1	many	-	TGTGCCAGCAGCCAAGGTTCCGACCCCTCCCGGGAGGCTTTCTTT	CASSQGSDPSREAFF
TRBJ2-3	TRBV7-8	-	TRBD2	TGTGCCAGCAGCTTATCACTAGCGGGACTCACAGATACGCAGTATTTT	CASSLSLAGLTDTQYF
TRBJ1-5	TRBV10-2	many	-	TGCGCCAGCACCCCTACGGGCTCCGTAGCAGAGCAGCCCCAGCATTTT	CASTPTGSVAEQPQHF
TRBJ1-5	TRBV20-1	-	TRBD1	TGCAGTGCTTCCGCCGGGACAGGGATGTCGAGCAATCAGCCCCAGCATTTT	CSASAGTGMSSNQPQHF
TRBJ2-7	TRBV15	-	-	TGTGCCACCAGCAGACACAGTTGGGCAGGAACCTACGAGCAGTACTTC	CATSRHSWAGTYEQYF
TRBJ2-7	TRBV6-5	many	TRBD2	TGTGCCAGCAGTAACGGACTAGCGGGGTCCTACGAGCAGTACTTC	CASSNGLAGSYEQYF
TRBJ2-7	TRBV28	-	TRBD2	TGTGCCAGCAGGTGCACAGAGGAGGTGCCGGGAGGCTACTACGAGCAGTACTTC	CASRCTEEVPGGYYEQYF
TRBJ2-7	TRBV6-6	-	TRBD1	TGTGCCAGCAGTTACTCCGCCGGGACAGGGGGCGAGCAGTACTTC	CASSYSAGTGGEQYF
TRBJ2-7	TRBV10-2	few	-	TGCGCCAGCTCCGAAGGGGGTGCACCTCCGTGCTCCTACGAGCAGTACTTC	CASSEGGAPPCSYEQYF
TRBJ1-1	TRBV20-1	medium-sized	-	TGCAGTGTGGACGTGGCTGAAGCTTTCTTT	CSVDVAEAFF
TRBJ2-1	TRBV30	many	TRBD2	TGTGCCTGGAGTCGACTAGCGGGGGACCTGGGGCAGTTCTTC	CAWSRLAGDLGQFF
TRBJ1-1	TRBV19	-	TRBD1	TGTGCCAGTAGTATCTCGACAGGGCCCACTGAAGCTTTCTTT	CASSISTGPTEAFF
TRBJ1-2	TRBV12-3/TRBV12-4	-	TRBD1	TGTGCCAGCACCTTAGAAACAGGGGTAGAGTTATATGGCTACACCTTC	CASTLETGVELYGYTF
TRBJ2-7	TRBV13	-	TRBD2	TGTGCCAGCCTCCGCAGGGGACTAGCCTACGAGCAGTACTTC	CASLRRGLAYEQYF
TRBJ2-5	TRBV10-2	-	TRBD1	TGCGCCAGCAGCCCCAGGGGGAGCAATCAGCCCCAGTACTTC	CASSPRGSNQPQYF
TRBJ1-2	TRBV9	many	TRBD1	TGTGCCAGCAGCGTAGAGACAGGGGGCTATGGCTACACCTTC	CASSVETGGYGYTF
TRBJ1-6	TRBV9	-	-	TGTGCCAGCAGCCCCGAGGGGGGTAACAATTCACCCCTCCACTTT	CASSPEGGNNSPLHF
TRBJ1-2	TRBV2	few	-	TGTGCCAGCAGTGAAAGTGCAGTGGGAGGCTATGGCTACACCTTC	CASSESAVGGYGYTF
TRBJ1-1	TRBV7-8	-	-	TGTGCCAGCAGCCCCGGTCGAGGGACTGAAGCTTTCTTT	CASSPGRGTEAFF
TRBJ2-7	TRBV19	-	-	TGTGCCAGTGGGGACACCCCCTACGAGCAGTACTTC	CASGDTPYEQYF
TRBJ2-3	TRBV24-1	medium-sized	TRBD2	TGTGCCACCAGTGATTCACAGACTAGCGGGAGAACAGATACGCAGTATTTT	CATSDSQTSGRTDTQYF
TRBJ1-2	TRBV10-3	medium-sized	TRBD1	TGTGCCATCAGTATACAGGGGCACTATGGCTACACCTTC	CAISIQGHYGYTF
TRBJ1-2	TRBV28	-	TRBD1	TGTGCCAGCAGTTTGGGACAGGGCGGATTGGATGGCTACACCTTC	CASSLGQGGLDGYTF
TRBJ2-1	TRBV24-1	medium-sized	TRBD2	TGTGCCACCAGTGAACGACTAGCGGGAGAGGTGGGTGAGCAGTTCTTC	CATSERLAGEVGEQFF
TRBJ2-7	TRBV12-5	few	-	TGTGCTAGTGGTCCCCTGCCCGGCGAGCAGTACTTC	CASGPLPGEQYF
TRBJ1-3	TRBV6-5	many	-	TGTGCCAGCAGTTCCACTGACTCTGGAAACACCATATATTTT	CASSSTDSGNTIYF
TRBJ2-1	TRBV20-1	once	TRBD2	TGCAGTGCTAGAGATCGGGGGGCTAGCGGGAGCAATGAGCAGTTCTTC	CSARDRGASGSNEQFF
TRBJ1-4	TRBV5-1	-	-	TGCGCCAGCAGCTTGTTATCTACTAATGAAAAACTGTTTTTT	CASSLLSTNEKLFF
TRBJ1-5	TRBV6-5	many	-	TGTGCCAGCAGCCTAACCTGGGACCCCAACCAGCCCCAGCATTTT	CASSLTWDPNQPQHF
TRBJ1-2	TRBV9	-	TRBD1	TGTGCCAGCAGCGTAGCCGGGACAGCGTACTATGGCTACACCTTC	CASSVAGTAYYGYTF
TRBJ1-3	TRBV7-9	many	-	TGTGCCAGCAGCTTAGCTCTCCGACCCAGCTCTGGAAACACCATATATTTT	CASSLALRPSSGNTIYF
TRBJ1-2	TRBV6-1	few	TRBD1	TGTGCCAGCATAAGCGGGACAGGGAGATACTATGGCTACACCTTC	CASISGTGRYYGYTF
TRBJ2-5	TRBV24-1	once	-	TGTGCCACCAGTGACCAACGACAGGGGAGGGTTCAAGAGACCCAGTACTTC	CATSDQRQGRVQETQYF
TRBJ2-1	TRBV4-1	many	-	TGCGCCAGCCGAATCGCCGGGATTTCATACAATGAGCAGTTCTTC	CASRIAGISYNEQFF
TRBJ1-1	TRBV19	few	-	TGTGCCAGTAGAGGGGGGGAGGGGACTGAAGCTTTCTTT	CASRGGEGTEAFF
TRBJ2-3	TRBV24-1	few	TRBD2	TGTGCCACCTTTTATAGTATAGTACTAGCGGAGGGGCGTGGTACGCAGTATTTT	CATFYSIVLAEGRGTQYF
TRBJ1-5	TRBV19	-	-	TGTGCCAGTAGTATAAGGGATAGCAATCAGCCCCAGCATTTT	CASSIRDSNQPQHF
TRBJ1-5	TRBV9	-	TRBD1	TGCGCCAGCAGCGCGGGACAGGGGCCCCATCAGCCCCAGCATTTT	CASSAGQGPHQPQHF
TRBJ2-7	TRBV7-9	-	-	TGTGCCAGCAGCTCTTACCTAAGCTCCTACGAGCAGTACTTC	CASSSYLSSYEQYF
TRBJ2-7	TRBV6-6	-	TRBD1	TGTGCCAGCAGCGACAGGGGGTCCTACGAGCAGTACTTC	CASSDRGSYEQYF
TRBJ2-1	TRBV7-3	-	TRBD2	TGTGCCAGCAGCTTAAGCCCGCTAGCGGGAGGGTTCAATGAGCAGTTCTTC	CASSLSPLAGGFNEQFF
TRBJ2-2	TRBV19	many	TRBD2	TGTGCCAGTCGAACATACGGGGCGGGGGGGTACACCGGGGAGCTGTTTTTT	CASRTYGAGGYTGELFF
TRBJ1-1	TRBV7-9	few	-	TGTACCGTTGGCCGGGGCACTGAAGCTTTCTTT	CTVGRGTEAFF
TRBJ2-6	TRBV6-2/TRBV6-3	-	-	TGTGCCAGCAGTCAAGACGTAGGGGATCTGGGAGCCAACGTCCTGACTTTC	CASSQDVGDLGANVLTF
TRBJ2-7	TRBV24-1	-	TRBD1	TGTGCCACCAGTGACCCTGGGACAGGGTCCTACGAGCAGTACTTC	CATSDPGTGSYEQYF
TRBJ2-1	TRBV19	once	TRBD1	TGTGCCAGTACCTCCCGGACAGGGAGCAATCAGCAGTTCTTC	CASTSRTGSNQQFF
TRBJ2-7	TRBV24-1	few	-	TGTGCCACCAGTGAAGCGCGACAGCAGGGGATCTACGAGCAGTACTTC	CATSEARQQGIYEQYF
TRBJ1-3	TRBV20-1	-	-	TGCAGTGTCCGACAGTACTCTGGAAACACCGTATATTTT	CSVRQYSGNTVYF
TRBJ2-1	TRBV9	many	TRBD2	TGTGCCAGCAGCGTAGATGGACTAGCTGATGAGCAGTTCTTC	CASSVDGLADEQFF